Shown below are 3 T cell receptor beta chains from a single sample sequenced in a study of blood T cell repertoires in COVID-19. Clones were sequenced by immunoSEQ multiplex PCR, and TCRdb holds only the in-frame ones, with some missing. The table has about 130,000 clones, around nine tenths seen once. The sequencing input was peripheral blood. These receptors were taken from a woman in her 70s with COVID-19, enrolled during active disease.

The CDR3 DNA reads as TGTGCCTCAAAAAGACAGGCCTACTCTGGAAACACCATATATTTT. Its protein is CASKRQAYSGNTIYF. The rearrangement joins TRBV19 to TRBJ1-3; tentatively, D is TRBD1 (6 bases). This CDR3 is built from 15 residues. Germline CDR1 reads LNHDA; CDR2 reads SQIVND (reference sequence). V shed 11 bases and J shed 0 bases, with 17 bases lying between them.

The chain couples TRBV6-6 to TRBJ1-2; possible D gene TRBD1, 5 bases. Germline CDR1 and CDR2: MNHNY and SVGAGI (reference sequence). The CDR3 is 16 amino acids. With 2 bases removed from V and 2 bases from J, the gap between germline ends came to 15 bases. CDR3 sequence: CASSYLKGGENYGYTF. The CDR3, as DNA: TGTGCCAGCAGTTACCTGAAAGGAGGGGAGAACTATGGCTACACCTTC.

J is TRBJ1-5 and V is TRBV19; D unresolved. Trimming pared 1 base from V and 4 bases from J, leaving 5 bases between. The V gene's germline CDR1 is LNHDA and CDR2 SQIVND (reference sequence). The CDR3 is made up of 13 amino acids. CDR3 in amino acids: CASSIARNQPQHF. The DNA of the CDR3 is TGTGCCAGTAGTATAGCGCGGAATCAGCCCCAGCATTTT.